The next 9 T cell receptor beta chains were all read from a single sample in a study of shared clonotypes between healthy human individuals. The data were produced by immunoSEQ multiplex PCR, yet TCRdb's version contains in-frame clones alone and is incomplete. The table shows 850,000 to 1,200,000 clones, with more than 65% occurring only once. Material: memory CD4+ T cells sorted from blood. Subset given: CD45RA-negative fraction. These receptor sequences come from a man aged 18 to 35 in good health.

This clone occurred a few times. The genes are TRBV15 and TRBJ1-4; 7 nucleotides align to TRBD1. The CDR3 is made up of 16 amino acids. V dropped 5 bases and J dropped 6; count of bases not matched to a gene: 12. CDR1 is LNHNV, CDR2 YYDKDF, per germline (reference sequence). As DNA, the CDR3 is TGTGCCACCAGCTCCCAGCGACAGGGTCTGCATGAAAAACTGTTTTTT. Translation gives CATSSQRQGLHEKLFF. The full variable domain, with the rest looked up from reference TRBV15 and TRBJ1-4, is DAMVIQNPRYQVTQFGKPVTLSCSQTLNHNVMYWYQQKSSQAPKLLFHYYDKDFNNEADTPDNFQSRRPNTSFCFLDIRSPGLGDTAMYLCATSSQRQGLHEKLFFGSGTQLSVL.

The chain is built from TRBV28 and TRBJ1-1; no clear D. Per the germline V gene, CDR1 is MDHEN and CDR2 is SYDVKM. V lost 3 bases, J lost 11 bases, and 13 bases lay in between. The CDR3 length is 12 residues. CDR3 protein: CASSLLREAAFF. The CDR3 nucleotides are TGTGCCAGCAGTTTGTTGAGGGAGGCCGCTTTCTTT. Filled out from reference TRBV28 and TRBJ1-1, the complete variable domain reads DVKVTQSSRYLVKRTGEKVFLECVQDMDHENMFWYRQDPGLGLRLIYFSYDVKMKEKGDIPEGYSVSREKKERFSLILESASTNQTSMYLCASSLLREAAFFGQGTRLTVV.

The J gene is TRBJ1-2, the V gene TRBV7-3; TRBD1 is a possible D gene (5 bases). Germline CDR1 and CDR2: SGHTA and FQGTGA. With 5 bases removed from V and 7 bases from J, the gap between germline ends came to 11 bases. The CDR3 loop spans 12 amino acids. Here the CDR3 reads CASSREGPGYTF. The CDR3 coding sequence is TGTGCCAGCAGCCGAGAGGGGCCTGGCTACACCTTC.

The chain uses TRBV7-2 and TRBJ1-1; maybe TRBD1 (6 bases). V gave up 1 base and J gave up 4 bases, with 16 bases separating them. This CDR3 spans 16 amino acids. Germline V gene sequence: CDR1 SGHTA, CDR2 FQGNSA. CDR3 amino acids: CASSLGGARTSTEAFF. CDR3 coding DNA: TGTGCCAGCAGCTTAGGGGGGGCCCGGACGAGCACTGAAGCTTTCTTT.

This chain joins TRBV28 and TRBJ1-2; D gene unclear. Trimming left V 2 bases short and J 3 bases short, with 4 bases between. Germline assignment: CDR1 MDHEN and CDR2 SYDVKM. CDR3 size: 12 residues. As DNA, the CDR3 is TGTGCCAGCAGTTTAACGGACTATGGCTACACCTTC. It encodes CASSLTDYGYTF.

The chain uses TRBV7-2 and TRBJ2-3; possibly TRBD2 for D (7 bases). The germline gives CDR1 SGHTA, CDR2 FQGNSA. V lost 3 bases and J lost 6, with 22 bases in between. This CDR3 is built from 17 residues. The CDR3 loop reads CASSLGRGALVADTQYF. As DNA, the CDR3 is TGTGCCAGCAGCTTGGGGAGGGGGGCTCTGGTTGCGGATACGCAGTATTTT.

The V and J genes are TRBV7-2 and TRBJ1-6, with 8 bases matching TRBD1. The ends lost 2 bases at V and 9 bases at J; junction bases unmatched: 6. Germline V gene lookup returns CDR1 SGHTA and CDR2 FQGNSA. The CDR3 is made up of 15 amino acids. CDR3 protein: CASSLQGAQPSPLHF. The CDR3 DNA reads as TGTGCCAGCAGCTTACAGGGGGCGCAGCCTTCACCCCTCCACTTT.

In the case of this clone: Other DNA sequences in the sample encode the same CDR3. The genes are TRBV30 and TRBJ1-2; D possibly corresponds to TRBD1 (5 bases). Germline V gives CDR1 GTSNPN, CDR2 SVGIG (reference sequence). The CDR3 is made up of 13 amino acids. Trimming took off 5 bases at V and 4 bases at J, with 14 bases between the two ends. This CDR3 reads CAWPRGGVYGYTF. Here the CDR3 DNA reads TGTGCCTGGCCGAGGGGCGGCGTCTATGGCTACACCTTC.

CDR3 sequence reads: CASITGGGLLEAFF. CDR3 DNA: TGTGCCAGCATTACAGGGGGCGGGCTCCTGGAAGCTTTCTTT. The chain uses TRBV28 and TRBJ1-1; 9 bases agree with TRBD1. V dropped 7 bases and J dropped 8; count of bases not matched to a gene: 11. The CDR3 totals 14 residues. Germline lookup yields CDR1 MDHEN and CDR2 SYDVKM. Complete variable domain (other parts from reference TRBV28 and TRBJ1-1): DVKVTQSSRYLVKRTGEKVFLECVQDMDHENMFWYRQDPGLGLRLIYFSYDVKMKEKGDIPEGYSVSREKKERFSLILESASTNQTSMYLCASITGGGLLEAFFGQGTRLTVV.